This T cell receptor beta chain was recovered during a study of T-cell reconstitution after alpha-beta-depleted transplantation in children. The CDR3 is 13 amino acids. CDR1 SGHTA and CDR2 FQGNSA come from the germline V gene. V shed 0 bases and J 9 bases; nucleotides not matched to a gene: 0. This clonotype was observed at least ten times. Its antigen is still unknown. Researchers prepared the TCRbeta library using unique molecular identifiers, the study reports. TCRdb fed the PCR reads into MiXCR, producing one record per CDR3 protein. The sample has some 300,000 distinct CDR3 sequences, 9.5% to 13% seen once. Overall study results and limits: One year after transplant, T-cell counts and diversity came mostly from newly produced T cells.

The chain is built from TRBV7-2 and TRBJ2-1; the match to TRBD1 covers 9 bases. The clonotype originates from a boy under three years old with acute myeloid leukemia, due to receive a stem cell transplant. The source material was PBMCs, sampled before TCRalphabeta/CD19-depleted stem cell transplant. CDR3 in amino acids: CASSLAGQGEQFF. CDR3 sequence (DNA): TGTGCCAGCAGCTTAGCGGGACAGGGTGAGCAGTTCTTC.